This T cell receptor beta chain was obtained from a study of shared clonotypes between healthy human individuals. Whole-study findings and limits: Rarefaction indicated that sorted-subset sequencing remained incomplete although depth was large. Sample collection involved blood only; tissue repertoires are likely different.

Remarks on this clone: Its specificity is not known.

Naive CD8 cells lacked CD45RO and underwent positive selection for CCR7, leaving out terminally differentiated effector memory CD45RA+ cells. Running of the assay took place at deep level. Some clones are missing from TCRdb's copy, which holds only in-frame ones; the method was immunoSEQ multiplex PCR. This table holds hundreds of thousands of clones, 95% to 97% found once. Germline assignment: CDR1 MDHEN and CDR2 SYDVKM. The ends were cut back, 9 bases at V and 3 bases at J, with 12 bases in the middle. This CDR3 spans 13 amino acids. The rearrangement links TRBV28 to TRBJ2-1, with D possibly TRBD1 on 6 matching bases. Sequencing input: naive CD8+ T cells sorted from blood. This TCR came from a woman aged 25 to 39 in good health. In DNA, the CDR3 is TGTGCCAGTAGCCAGGGGTACTACAATGAGCAGTTCTTC. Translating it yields CASSQGYYNEQFF.